The rows below give T cell receptor beta chains drawn from one sample of a study of blood T cell repertoires in COVID-19. Produced via immunoSEQ multiplex PCR; TCRdb's table is partial and in-frame only. The sample lists 180,000 or so clones, approximately 92% occurring once. Sample: PBMCs or T cells enriched from blood (not recorded which). The receptors stem from a woman in her forties with acute COVID-19. CDR3s include the opening cysteine and the closing phenylalanine or tryptophan. Fields, in order: J gene, D gene, clone size, V gene, CDR3 DNA, CDR3 protein. A D gene is named only where the DNA matches it firmly. Rows may omit the clone size; those that give it use once, few, many or a size class.

j_call: TRBJ2-5
d_call: TRBD2
clone_size: .
v_call: TRBV4-3
cdr3_nt: TGCGCCAGCAGCCAAGGGGTAGCGGGAGGCCAAGAGACCCAGTACTTC
cdr3_aa: CASSQGVAGGQETQYF

j_call: TRBJ1-5
d_call: TRBD1
clone_size: .
v_call: TRBV7-9
cdr3_nt: TGTGCCAGCAGCTTATGGGCAGGGACAGGGGATCAGCCCCAGCATTTT
cdr3_aa: CASSLWAGTGDQPQHF

j_call: TRBJ2-1
d_call: .
clone_size: .
v_call: TRBV7-9
cdr3_nt: TGTGCCAGCAGCTTAGTGGAAGGCGGGAACCAGTTCTTC
cdr3_aa: CASSLVEGGNQFF

j_call: TRBJ2-2
d_call: TRBD1
clone_size: .
v_call: TRBV4-1
cdr3_nt: TGCGCCAGCAGCCAAGTAGGGACAGGGGCGAACACCGGGGAGCTGTTTTTT
cdr3_aa: CASSQVGTGANTGELFF

j_call: TRBJ1-1
d_call: TRBD1
clone_size: few
v_call: TRBV3-1/TRBV3-2
cdr3_nt: TGTGCCAGCAGCCAAGCAACAGGGGCTACGGAAGCTTTCTTT
cdr3_aa: CASSQATGATEAFF

j_call: TRBJ2-1
d_call: TRBD2
clone_size: .
v_call: TRBV18
cdr3_nt: TGTGCCAGCTCACCAGGTTCCGGGGGGACCTTTAATGAGCAGTTCTTC
cdr3_aa: CASSPGSGGTFNEQFF

j_call: TRBJ2-7
d_call: TRBD1
clone_size: .
v_call: TRBV7-2
cdr3_nt: TGTGCCAGCAGCCGGGAACAGGGGGCGCTTTACGAGCAGTACTTC
cdr3_aa: CASSREQGALYEQYF

j_call: TRBJ1-5
d_call: .
clone_size: .
v_call: TRBV28
cdr3_nt: TGTGCCAGTACAGGGATATTTCAGCCCCAGCATTTT
cdr3_aa: CASTGIFQPQHF

j_call: TRBJ1-1
d_call: TRBD1
clone_size: .
v_call: TRBV5-1
cdr3_nt: TGCGCCACCCTAGTACGGCAGGGGGCGTGGACTGAAGCTTTCTTT
cdr3_aa: CATLVRQGAWTEAFF

j_call: TRBJ2-1
d_call: .
clone_size: .
v_call: TRBV7-2
cdr3_nt: TGTGCCAGCAGCTCGACAACAGGGACCAATGAGCAGTTCTTC
cdr3_aa: CASSSTTGTNEQFF

j_call: TRBJ2-2
d_call: .
clone_size: .
v_call: TRBV3-1/TRBV3-2
cdr3_nt: TGTGCCAGCAGCCTCCGGAGCGGGTCGAACACCGGGGAGCTGTTTTTT
cdr3_aa: CASSLRSGSNTGELFF

j_call: TRBJ2-1
d_call: TRBD2
clone_size: .
v_call: TRBV4-1
cdr3_nt: TGCGCCAGCAGCCCTGCTAGCGGGGACAATGAGCAGTTCTTC
cdr3_aa: CASSPASGDNEQFF

j_call: TRBJ2-2
d_call: .
clone_size: .
v_call: TRBV29-1
cdr3_nt: TGCAGCTTTGCCCCCGGGGGTAACACCGGGGAGCTGTTTTTT
cdr3_aa: CSFAPGGNTGELFF

j_call: TRBJ2-1
d_call: TRBD2
clone_size: .
v_call: TRBV19
cdr3_nt: TGTGCCAGTAGTCGTACCCGACTAGCGGCCTACAATGAGCAGTTCTTC
cdr3_aa: CASSRTRLAAYNEQFF

j_call: TRBJ2-7
d_call: .
clone_size: once
v_call: TRBV6-5
cdr3_nt: TGTGCCAGCAGTTACTCCGGAACCGGGACACCTTACGAGCAGTACTTC
cdr3_aa: CASSYSGTGTPYEQYF

j_call: TRBJ2-7
d_call: .
clone_size: once
v_call: TRBV15
cdr3_nt: TGTGCCACCAGCAGAGATAGGAGAGGTTCCTACGAGCAGTACTTC
cdr3_aa: CATSRDRRGSYEQYF

j_call: TRBJ1-2
d_call: .
clone_size: .
v_call: TRBV28
cdr3_nt: TGTGCCAGCAGTTTCAGGGCAGGAGTCGGCTACACCTTC
cdr3_aa: CASSFRAGVGYTF

j_call: TRBJ2-7
d_call: .
clone_size: .
v_call: TRBV6-2/TRBV6-3
cdr3_nt: TGTGCCAGCAGTACCAACCTAGGACACACCTACGAGCAGTACTTC
cdr3_aa: CASSTNLGHTYEQYF

j_call: TRBJ1-4
d_call: .
clone_size: .
v_call: TRBV6-2/TRBV6-3
cdr3_nt: TGTGCCAGCAGTTACGGGCGCCACCCACCTGCAACTAATGAAAAACTGTTTTTT
cdr3_aa: CASSYGRHPPATNEKLFF

j_call: TRBJ2-7
d_call: TRBD1
clone_size: .
v_call: TRBV30
cdr3_nt: TGTGCCTGGACCCCCCGGACAGGGCTCGAGCAGTACTTC
cdr3_aa: CAWTPRTGLEQYF

j_call: TRBJ2-5
d_call: .
clone_size: .
v_call: TRBV12-3/TRBV12-4
cdr3_nt: TGTGCCAGCAGCTCCAGTGAGGCCCAGTACTTC
cdr3_aa: CASSSSEAQYF

j_call: TRBJ1-1
d_call: .
clone_size: .
v_call: TRBV7-9
cdr3_nt: TGTGCCAGCAGCTTAGCCCCAAACACTGAAGCTTTCTTT
cdr3_aa: CASSLAPNTEAFF

j_call: TRBJ2-5
d_call: TRBD1
clone_size: .
v_call: TRBV6-2/TRBV6-3
cdr3_nt: TGTGCCAGCAGTCCACGGGACAGCCCTTGGGAGACCCAGTACTTC
cdr3_aa: CASSPRDSPWETQYF

j_call: TRBJ1-1
d_call: TRBD1
clone_size: once
v_call: TRBV7-3
cdr3_nt: TGTGCCAGCAGGCCAACAGGGGGGTCCACTGAAGCTTTCTTT
cdr3_aa: CASRPTGGSTEAFF

j_call: TRBJ1-5
d_call: TRBD1
clone_size: .
v_call: TRBV28
cdr3_nt: TGTGCCAGCACGGGACAGACCGTAGAGCCCCAGCATTTT
cdr3_aa: CASTGQTVEPQHF

j_call: TRBJ2-7
d_call: TRBD1
clone_size: once
v_call: TRBV11-2
cdr3_nt: TGTGCCAGCAGCCTTGGGGACAGGGAATTCAAGCAGTACTTC
cdr3_aa: CASSLGDREFKQYF

j_call: TRBJ1-5
d_call: TRBD1
clone_size: .
v_call: TRBV19
cdr3_nt: TGTGCCAGTAGTATCTCAGGGGGAAGCAATCAGCCCCAGCATTTT
cdr3_aa: CASSISGGSNQPQHF

j_call: TRBJ1-1
d_call: TRBD1
clone_size: .
v_call: TRBV7-2
cdr3_nt: TGTGCCAGCAGCTTGACAGGGGGAGTCATCGACACTGAAGCTTTCTTT
cdr3_aa: CASSLTGGVIDTEAFF

j_call: TRBJ2-7
d_call: .
clone_size: few
v_call: TRBV15
cdr3_nt: TGTGCCACCAGCAGAGATTTAACCCAGAACGAGCAGTACTTC
cdr3_aa: CATSRDLTQNEQYF

j_call: TRBJ1-5
d_call: .
clone_size: .
v_call: TRBV30
cdr3_nt: TGTGCCTGGGGGTCGACAGGAAATCAGCCCCAGCATTTT
cdr3_aa: CAWGSTGNQPQHF

j_call: TRBJ2-5
d_call: .
clone_size: .
v_call: TRBV7-6
cdr3_nt: TGTGCCAGCAGCTTAGAGACGGCGGGCCAAGAGACCCAGTACTTC
cdr3_aa: CASSLETAGQETQYF

j_call: TRBJ1-4
d_call: .
clone_size: .
v_call: TRBV12-5
cdr3_nt: TGTGCTAGTGGTTCCGCGGTAGCTAATGAAAAACTGTTTTTT
cdr3_aa: CASGSAVANEKLFF

j_call: TRBJ2-7
d_call: .
clone_size: .
v_call: TRBV13
cdr3_nt: TGTGCCAGCAGCAGCGGGACACTACGTTTCGAGCAGTACTTC
cdr3_aa: CASSSGTLRFEQYF

j_call: TRBJ2-2
d_call: TRBD1
clone_size: once
v_call: TRBV6-2/TRBV6-3
cdr3_nt: TGTGCCAGCAGTTACTCGGACAGGTTTAGAACCGGGGAGCTGTTTTTT
cdr3_aa: CASSYSDRFRTGELFF

j_call: TRBJ1-4
d_call: TRBD1
clone_size: .
v_call: TRBV28
cdr3_nt: TGTGCCAGCAGACAGGGGGATAATGAAAAACTGTTTTTT
cdr3_aa: CASRQGDNEKLFF

j_call: TRBJ2-1
d_call: TRBD2
clone_size: .
v_call: TRBV2
cdr3_nt: TGTGCCAGCAGTGAAGTTAGCGGGGGGGCGTCCTACAATGAGCAGTTCTTC
cdr3_aa: CASSEVSGGASYNEQFF

j_call: TRBJ1-2
d_call: TRBD1
clone_size: once
v_call: TRBV2
cdr3_nt: TGTGCCAGCAGCGCCGACAGGGGGCCCTATGGCTACACCTTC
cdr3_aa: CASSADRGPYGYTF

j_call: TRBJ2-1
d_call: .
clone_size: .
v_call: TRBV3-1/TRBV3-2
cdr3_nt: TGTGCCAGCAGCCAAGTTGAGCGCAGCAATGAGCAGTTCTTC
cdr3_aa: CASSQVERSNEQFF

j_call: TRBJ1-2
d_call: TRBD1
clone_size: .
v_call: TRBV28
cdr3_nt: TGTGCCAGCAGTCAACCCGGGGACAGGGTGGGAGGCTACACCTTC
cdr3_aa: CASSQPGDRVGGYTF

j_call: TRBJ2-7
d_call: .
clone_size: .
v_call: TRBV28
cdr3_nt: TGTGCCAGTTCTTCTCGGACTCGCGATTCCTACGAGCAGTACTTC
cdr3_aa: CASSSRTRDSYEQYF

j_call: TRBJ2-5
d_call: .
clone_size: .
v_call: TRBV7-2
cdr3_nt: TGTGCCAGCAGCGTCAACCAAGAGACCCAGTACTTC
cdr3_aa: CASSVNQETQYF

j_call: TRBJ1-6
d_call: TRBD1
clone_size: .
v_call: TRBV9
cdr3_nt: TGTGCCAGCAGCGTGGGACAGGGGAATTCACCCCTCCACTTT
cdr3_aa: CASSVGQGNSPLHF

j_call: TRBJ2-3
d_call: TRBD2
clone_size: .
v_call: TRBV10-1
cdr3_nt: TGCGCCAGCGGACAGGTTAGCGGGGGAGACCTCACAGATACGCAGTATTTT
cdr3_aa: CASGQVSGGDLTDTQYF

j_call: TRBJ1-2
d_call: .
clone_size: .
v_call: TRBV21-1
cdr3_nt: TGTGCCAGCAGCAACGGCAGGGAGGTCGCCTATGGCTACACCTTC
cdr3_aa: CASSNGREVAYGYTF

j_call: TRBJ1-1
d_call: .
clone_size: .
v_call: TRBV3-1/TRBV3-2
cdr3_nt: TGTGCCAGCAGCCAAGTTGGACAGGAAGCTTTCTTT
cdr3_aa: CASSQVGQEAFF

j_call: TRBJ2-7
d_call: TRBD2
clone_size: .
v_call: TRBV10-2
cdr3_nt: TGCGCCAGCAGTGGGACTAGCGGGGGCGCCTCGAGCGCCTACGAGCAGTACTTC
cdr3_aa: CASSGTSGGASSAYEQYF

j_call: TRBJ1-2
d_call: TRBD1
clone_size: .
v_call: TRBV7-2
cdr3_nt: TGTGCCAGCAGCTCCACAATAAGGACAGGGCACTATGGCTACACCTTC
cdr3_aa: CASSSTIRTGHYGYTF

j_call: TRBJ2-5
d_call: TRBD2
clone_size: once
v_call: TRBV4-2
cdr3_nt: TGTGCCAGCAGCCAAGTAACAGCGGGGGGCGGGGAGACCCAGTACTTC
cdr3_aa: CASSQVTAGGGETQYF

j_call: TRBJ1-1
d_call: .
clone_size: few
v_call: TRBV25-1
cdr3_nt: TGTGCCAGCAGTGAATATGCAGGGGCGGGCACTGAAGCTTTCTTT
cdr3_aa: CASSEYAGAGTEAFF

j_call: TRBJ2-6
d_call: TRBD1
clone_size: .
v_call: TRBV7-8
cdr3_nt: TGTGCCAGCAGCTTTTACGGGACAGGGTCCTCTGGGGCCAACGTCCTGACTTTC
cdr3_aa: CASSFYGTGSSGANVLTF

j_call: TRBJ1-1
d_call: .
clone_size: .
v_call: TRBV9
cdr3_nt: TGTGCCAGCAGCGACGGGACTGGGACCACTGAAGCTTTCTTT
cdr3_aa: CASSDGTGTTEAFF

j_call: TRBJ2-3
d_call: TRBD2
clone_size: .
v_call: TRBV4-2
cdr3_nt: TGTGCCAGCAGCCAAGATACTAGCGGAAGCACAGATACGCAGTATTTT
cdr3_aa: CASSQDTSGSTDTQYF

j_call: TRBJ1-4
d_call: TRBD1
clone_size: .
v_call: TRBV19
cdr3_nt: TGTGCCAGTAAAGGACAGGGGGCTGAAAAACTGTTTTTT
cdr3_aa: CASKGQGAEKLFF